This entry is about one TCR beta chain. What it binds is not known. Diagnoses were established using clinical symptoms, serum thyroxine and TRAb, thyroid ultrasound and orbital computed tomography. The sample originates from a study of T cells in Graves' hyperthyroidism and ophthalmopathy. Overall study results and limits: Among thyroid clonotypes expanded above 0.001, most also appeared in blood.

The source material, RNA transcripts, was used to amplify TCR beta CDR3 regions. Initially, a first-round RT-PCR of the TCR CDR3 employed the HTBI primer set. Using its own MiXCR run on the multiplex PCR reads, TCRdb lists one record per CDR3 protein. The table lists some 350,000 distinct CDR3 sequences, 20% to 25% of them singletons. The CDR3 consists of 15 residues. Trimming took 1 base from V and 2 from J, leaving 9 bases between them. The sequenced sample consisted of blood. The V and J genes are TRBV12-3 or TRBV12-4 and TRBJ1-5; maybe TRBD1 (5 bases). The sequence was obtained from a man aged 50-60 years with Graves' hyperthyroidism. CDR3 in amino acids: CASSLEGGGNQPQHF. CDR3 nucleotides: TGTGCCAGCAGTTTAGAAGGAGGGGGCAATCAGCCCCAGCATTTT.